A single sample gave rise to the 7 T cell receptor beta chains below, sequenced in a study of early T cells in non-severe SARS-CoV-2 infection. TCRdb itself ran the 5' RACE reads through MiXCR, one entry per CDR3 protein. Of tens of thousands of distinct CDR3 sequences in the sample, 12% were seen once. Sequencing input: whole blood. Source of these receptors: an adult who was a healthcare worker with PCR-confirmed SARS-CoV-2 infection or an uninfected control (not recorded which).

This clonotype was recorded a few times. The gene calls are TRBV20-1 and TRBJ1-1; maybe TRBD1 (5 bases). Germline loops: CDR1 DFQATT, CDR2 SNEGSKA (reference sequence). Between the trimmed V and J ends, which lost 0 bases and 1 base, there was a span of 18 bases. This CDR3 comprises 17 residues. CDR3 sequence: CSAREPGLGVGNTEAFF. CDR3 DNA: TGCAGTGCTAGAGAGCCGGGACTGGGAGTTGGGAACACTGAAGCTTTCTTT.

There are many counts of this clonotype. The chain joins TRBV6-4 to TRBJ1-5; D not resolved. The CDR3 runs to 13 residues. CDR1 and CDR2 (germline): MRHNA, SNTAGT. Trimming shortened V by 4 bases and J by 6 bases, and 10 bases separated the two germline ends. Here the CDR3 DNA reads TGTGCCAGCAGTGCGGCAGAGAGTCAGCCCCAGCATTTT. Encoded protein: CASSAAESQPQHF.

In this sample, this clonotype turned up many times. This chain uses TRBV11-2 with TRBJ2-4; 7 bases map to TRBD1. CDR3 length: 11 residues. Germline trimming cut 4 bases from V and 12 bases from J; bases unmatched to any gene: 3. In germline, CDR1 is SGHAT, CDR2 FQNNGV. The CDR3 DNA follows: TGTGCCAGCAGCTCCGGGACAGATCAGTACTTC. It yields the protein CASSSGTDQYF.

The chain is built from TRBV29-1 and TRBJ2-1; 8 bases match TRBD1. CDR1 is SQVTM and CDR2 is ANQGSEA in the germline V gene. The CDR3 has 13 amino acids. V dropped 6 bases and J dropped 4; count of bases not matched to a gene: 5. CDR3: CSVNRGVYNEQFF. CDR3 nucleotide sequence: TGCAGCGTCAACAGGGGGGTATACAATGAGCAGTTCTTC.

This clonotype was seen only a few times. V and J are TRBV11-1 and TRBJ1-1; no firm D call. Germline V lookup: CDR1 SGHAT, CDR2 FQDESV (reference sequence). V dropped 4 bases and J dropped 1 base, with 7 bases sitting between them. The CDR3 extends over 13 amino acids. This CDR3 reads CASSYVPNTEAFF. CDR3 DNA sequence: TGTGCCAGCAGCTATGTCCCGAACACTGAAGCTTTCTTT.

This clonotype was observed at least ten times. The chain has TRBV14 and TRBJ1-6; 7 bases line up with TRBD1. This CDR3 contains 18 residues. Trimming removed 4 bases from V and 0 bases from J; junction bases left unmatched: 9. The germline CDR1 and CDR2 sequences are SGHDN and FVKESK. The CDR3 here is CASSPRTGASSYNSPLHF. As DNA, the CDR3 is TGTGCCAGCAGCCCTCGAACAGGGGCTAGCTCCTATAATTCACCCCTCCACTTT.

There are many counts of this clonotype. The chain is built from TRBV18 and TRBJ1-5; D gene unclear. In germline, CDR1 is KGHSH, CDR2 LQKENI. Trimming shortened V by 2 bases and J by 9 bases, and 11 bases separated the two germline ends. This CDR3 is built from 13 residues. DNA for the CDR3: TGTGCCAGCTCACCAGGCAGCCCAGTGCCCCAGCATTTT. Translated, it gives CASSPGSPVPQHF. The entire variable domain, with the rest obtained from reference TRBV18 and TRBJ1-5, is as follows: NAGVMQNPRHLVRRRGQEARLRCSPMKGHSHVYWYRQLPEEGLKFMVYLQKENIIDESGMPKERFSAEFPKEGPSILRIQQVVRGDSAAYFCASSPGSPVPQHFGDGTRLSIL.